A selection of T cell receptor beta chains follows, all from one sample in a study of human T cells and chemical hapten exposure. TCRdb reanalysed the RACE reads using MiXCR and keeps one entry per CDR3 protein. The table records about 400,000 distinct CDR3 sequences, about 6% of them present only once. Sequences were derived from whole blood, sampled in connection with sensitization to the hapten diphenylcyclopropenone (DPC). The receptor set was obtained from a woman aged 18 to 35 with alopecia areata. Some clones in this sample may be carry-over from other donors' samples. Both conserved end residues are part of each CDR3. Each record gives: D gene, J gene, CDR3 length, clone size, V gene, CDR3 DNA, CDR3 protein. D genes are given only for firm matches. The size entry is marked missing in some rows and otherwise reads once, few, many or a size class.

TRBD2,TRBJ2-5,15,-,TRBV7-2,TGTGCCAGCAGTACTAGCGGTGGAAACCAAGAGACCCAGTACTTC,CASSTSGGNQETQYF
-,TRBJ2-7,14,few,TRBV12-3/TRBV12-4,TGTGCCAGCAGTTTACACAGCTACTCCTACGAGCAGTACTTC,CASSLHSYSYEQYF
-,TRBJ1-3,15,-,TRBV7-2,TGTGCCAGCACCAATAGGGGCCCCTCTGGAAACACCATATATTTT,CASTNRGPSGNTIYF
TRBD2,TRBJ2-5,19,-,TRBV13,TGTGCCAGCAGCTTAAGACTAGCGGGGGGACCAAAAAGCCGGGAGACCCAGTACTTC,CASSLRLAGGPKSRETQYF
-,TRBJ1-1,14,many,TRBV14,TGTGCCAGCAGCCAAGATACCCTTGGGGCTGAAGCTTTCTTT,CASSQDTLGAEAFF
-,TRBJ2-7,15,many,TRBV4-3,TGCGCCAGCAGCCAAGATCTTGGGACCCCTTACGAGCAGTACTTC,CASSQDLGTPYEQYF
-,TRBJ1-1,13,-,TRBV5-6,TGTGCCAGCAGCTCCCGGGGTCCCCTGAAGGCGATCTTT,CASSSRGPLKAIF
-,TRBJ1-5,13,-,TRBV28,TGTGCCAGCAGCCCGGGGGTCTATCAGCCCCAGCATTTT,CASSPGVYQPQHF
TRBD2,TRBJ2-5,14,many,TRBV6-6,TGTGCCAGCAGTTACGGGACTAGCGACGAGACCCAGTACTTC,CASSYGTSDETQYF
-,TRBJ1-2,12,few,TRBV5-1,TGCGCCAGCAGCAGCGGAGGCCCGGCTTTCACCTTC,CASSSGGPAFTF
-,TRBJ1-2,15,many,TRBV2,TGTGCCAGCACCCGCGTGAAGGGGGCTAACTATGGCTACACCTTC,CASTRVKGANYGYTF
-,TRBJ1-1,20,many,TRBV28,TGTGCCAGCAGTTTTGGGACTAGGCGGGGCGCATATCGGAGGAACACTGAAGCTTTCTTT,CASSFGTRRGAYRRNTEAFF
TRBD1,TRBJ2-7,16,-,TRBV29-1,TGCAGCGTTGAAGATCGGGGGACAGGGAGCCCCTACGAGCAGTACTTC,CSVEDRGTGSPYEQYF
-,TRBJ2-1,14,many,TRBV7-2,TGTGCCAGCAGCTTAAGGTTAGCCCCCAATGAGCAGTTCTTC,CASSLRLAPNEQFF
-,TRBJ1-2,14,many,TRBV29-1,TGCAGCGTTGAGCAGGGGAGGCAAGCGCGTGGCTACACCTTC,CSVEQGRQARGYTF
TRBD1,TRBJ2-5,15,-,TRBV5-1,TGCGCCAGCAGCCACCGACAGGGGACCCAAGAGACCCAGTACTTC,CASSHRQGTQETQYF
-,TRBJ1-6,13,many,TRBV28,TGTGCCAGTAGTCTGACTCCGAATTCACCCCTCCACTTT,CASSLTPNSPLHF
TRBD1,TRBJ2-3,16,many,TRBV7-6,TGTGCCAGCAGCTTAGGAGGTACAACAGGGGGCGATACGCAGTATTTT,CASSLGGTTGGDTQYF
-,TRBJ1-4,15,-,TRBV6-5,TGTGCCAGCAGTTACTCCGGGGGGGCGCGTGAAAAACTGTTTTTT,CASSYSGGAREKLFF
-,TRBJ2-4,17,-,TRBV2,TGTGCCAGCAGTGTGCCGCGGAACCTGGGAGCCAAAAACATTCAGTACTTC,CASSVPRNLGAKNIQYF
TRBD1,TRBJ1-2,14,-,TRBV9,TGTGCCAGCAGCGTAGATACAGGGGCTTATGGCTACACCTTC,CASSVDTGAYGYTF
-,TRBJ1-5,15,many,TRBV6-1,TGTGCCAGCAGTGAAGGGATAAGAAGCAATCAGCCCCAGCATTTT,CASSEGIRSNQPQHF
TRBD2,TRBJ2-5,17,few,TRBV15,TGTGCCACCAGCAGAGGGACTAGCGGGGGAGGACAAGAGACCCAGTACTTC,CATSRGTSGGGQETQYF
-,TRBJ1-1,16,-,TRBV5-6,TGTGCCAGCAGCTGGTCGGCACTCGAGGAGATCACTGAAGCTTTCTTT,CASSWSALEEITEAFF
-,TRBJ2-4,15,few,TRBV6-2/TRBV6-3,TGTGCCAGCAGTTACTCTGTGGCAGGGGGAGGCATTCAGTACTTC,CASSYSVAGGGIQYF
TRBD1,TRBJ2-3,15,few,TRBV20-1,TGCAGTGCCACCGCCGGGACAGCTAGCACAGATACGCAGTATTTT,CSATAGTASTDTQYF
-,TRBJ2-5,15,-,TRBV6-5,TGTGCCAGCAGTTACTCCCTCAGGGTATCCGAGACCCAGTACTTC,CASSYSLRVSETQYF
-,TRBJ1-1,17,many,TRBV13,TGTGCCAGCAGCTTAGTGGGTAGAGGGCAGATTGGGTCTGAAGCTTTCTTT,CASSLVGRGQIGSEAFF
-,TRBJ1-3,14,many,TRBV3-1,TGTGCCAGCAGCCCTTCCAACTCCGGAAACACCATATATTTT,CASSPSNSGNTIYF
TRBD2,TRBJ2-7,17,few,TRBV4-3,TGCGCCAGCAGCCAAGAGGGGCTAGCGGGGGGCCCCTACGAGCAGTACTTC,CASSQEGLAGGPYEQYF
-,TRBJ1-6,17,few,TRBV14,TGTGCCAGCAGCCAAGCGGCCGGAGGGGTTGCGGTTTCACCCCTCCACTTT,CASSQAAGGVAVSPLHF
TRBD1,TRBJ2-1,13,-,TRBV6-4,TGTGCCAGCAGTGGACAGGGTAAGGGTGAGCAGTTCTTC,CASSGQGKGEQFF
-,TRBJ2-3,13,-,TRBV6-6,TGTGCCAGCAGTTACTCGACTGTGGATACGCAGTATTTT,CASSYSTVDTQYF
TRBD1,TRBJ1-5,15,many,TRBV6-1,TGTGCCAGCAGTGATCAGGAGGGGGCAGGTCAGCCCCAGCATTTT,CASSDQEGAGQPQHF
-,TRBJ2-7,14,few,TRBV28,TGTGCCAGCAGCACATTCAACAGGGCGATCGAGCAGTACTTC,CASSTFNRAIEQYF
TRBD1,TRBJ2-3,17,many,TRBV5-6,TGTGCCAGCAGCAAGTTAAAGGACAGGGCTGGATCAGATACGCAGTATTTT,CASSKLKDRAGSDTQYF
-,TRBJ1-2,14,-,TRBV13,TGTGCCAGCAGCTTTCAGGGTGTCAACTATGGCTACACCTTC,CASSFQGVNYGYTF
TRBD1,TRBJ2-4,16,-,TRBV6-2/TRBV6-3,TGTGCCAGCAGTTACGAAGGGACAGCCAAGCCCAACATTCAGTACTTC,CASSYEGTAKPNIQYF
-,TRBJ1-5,14,many,TRBV28,TGTGCCAGCAGTTTAAAGCTTAGCAATCAGCCCCAGCATTTT,CASSLKLSNQPQHF
TRBD2,TRBJ2-3,13,once,TRBV12-3/TRBV12-4,TGTGCCAGCAGTTTCCATTTAGGGACTAGCACCCTTTTT,CASSFHLGTSTLF
-,TRBJ2-1,12,few,TRBV6-2/TRBV6-3,TGTGCCAGCAGCCCCGCCCACAATGAGCAGTTCTTC,CASSPAHNEQFF
TRBD1,TRBJ1-3,16,many,TRBV5-1,TGCGCCAGCAGCTGGGCCGGGACAGGCTCTGGAAACACCATATATTTT,CASSWAGTGSGNTIYF
TRBD2,TRBJ2-5,15,-,TRBV5-4,TGTGCCAGCAGACCGAGCGGGGGGGCCTTAAAGACCCAGTACTTC,CASRPSGGALKTQYF